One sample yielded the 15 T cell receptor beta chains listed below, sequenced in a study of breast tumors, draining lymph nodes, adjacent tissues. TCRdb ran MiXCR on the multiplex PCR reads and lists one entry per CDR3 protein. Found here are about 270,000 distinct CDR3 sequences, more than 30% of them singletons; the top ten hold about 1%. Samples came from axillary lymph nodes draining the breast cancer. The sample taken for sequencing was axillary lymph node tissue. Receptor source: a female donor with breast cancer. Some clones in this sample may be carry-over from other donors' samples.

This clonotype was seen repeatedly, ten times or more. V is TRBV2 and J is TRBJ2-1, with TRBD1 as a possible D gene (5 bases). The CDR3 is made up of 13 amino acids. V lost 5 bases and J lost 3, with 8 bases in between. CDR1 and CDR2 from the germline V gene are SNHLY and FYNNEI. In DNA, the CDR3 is TGTGCCAGCAGTCTTGGACACTACAATGAGCAGTTCTTC. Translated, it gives CASSLGHYNEQFF. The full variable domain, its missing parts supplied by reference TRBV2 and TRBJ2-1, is EPEVTQTPSHQVTQMGQEVILRCVPISNHLYFYWYRQILGQKVEFLVSFYNNEISEKSEIFDDQFSVERPDGSNFTLKIRSTKLEDSAMYFCASSLGHYNEQFFGPGTRLTVL.

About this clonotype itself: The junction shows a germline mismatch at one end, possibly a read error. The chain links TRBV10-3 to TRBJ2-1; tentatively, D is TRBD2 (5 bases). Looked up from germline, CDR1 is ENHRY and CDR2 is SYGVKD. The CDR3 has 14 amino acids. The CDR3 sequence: CAISAEWEHNDQFF. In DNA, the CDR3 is TGTGCCATCAGTGCTGAGTGGGAGCACAATGATCAGTTCTTC.

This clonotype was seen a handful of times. The CDR3 loop reads CASSDLGQGPYEQYF. CDR3 nucleotides: TGTGCCAGCAGTGACTTGGGACAGGGCCCCTACGAGCAGTACTTC. V is TRBV6-4 and J is TRBJ2-7, with TRBD1 identical over 9 bases. The ends lost 1 base at V and 2 bases at J; junction bases unmatched: 3. This CDR3 has 15 residues. Germline V CDR1 and CDR2: MRHNA, SNTAGT.

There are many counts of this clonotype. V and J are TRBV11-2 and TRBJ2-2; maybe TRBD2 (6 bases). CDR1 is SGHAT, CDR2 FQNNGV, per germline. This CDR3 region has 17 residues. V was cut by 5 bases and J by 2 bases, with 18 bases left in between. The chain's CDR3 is CASSTRSGGVNTGELFF. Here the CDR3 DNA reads TGTGCCAGCAGCACCCGGAGTGGCGGGGTCAACACCGGGGAGCTGTTTTTT.

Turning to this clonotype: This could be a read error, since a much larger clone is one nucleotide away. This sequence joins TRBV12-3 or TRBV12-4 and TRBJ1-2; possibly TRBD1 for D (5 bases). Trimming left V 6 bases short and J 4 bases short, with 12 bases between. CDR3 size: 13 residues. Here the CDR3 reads CASRHGAGYGYTF. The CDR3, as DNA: TGTGCCAGCAGACACGGGGCGGGCTATGGCTACACCTTC.

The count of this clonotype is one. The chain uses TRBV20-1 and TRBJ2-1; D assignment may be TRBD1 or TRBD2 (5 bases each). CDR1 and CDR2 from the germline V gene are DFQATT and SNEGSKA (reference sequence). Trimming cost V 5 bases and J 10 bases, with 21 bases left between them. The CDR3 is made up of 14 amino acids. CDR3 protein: CSAFDGTASYEQFF. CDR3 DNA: TGCAGTGCTTTTGACGGGACCGCCAGCTACGAGCAGTTCTTC.

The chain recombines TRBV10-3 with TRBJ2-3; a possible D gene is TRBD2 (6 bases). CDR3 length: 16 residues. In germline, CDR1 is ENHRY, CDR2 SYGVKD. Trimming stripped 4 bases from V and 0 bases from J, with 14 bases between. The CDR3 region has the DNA TGTGCCATCAGTGCTAGAAGAGCGGGTAGCACAGATACGCAGTATTTT. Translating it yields CAISARRAGSTDTQYF.

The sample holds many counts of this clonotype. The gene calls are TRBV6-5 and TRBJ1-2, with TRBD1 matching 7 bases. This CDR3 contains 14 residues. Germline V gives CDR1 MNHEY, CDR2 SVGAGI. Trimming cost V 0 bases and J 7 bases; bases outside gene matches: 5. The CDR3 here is CASSYSVQGFGYTF. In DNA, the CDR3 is TGTGCCAGCAGTTACTCGGTACAGGGGTTTGGCTACACCTTC.

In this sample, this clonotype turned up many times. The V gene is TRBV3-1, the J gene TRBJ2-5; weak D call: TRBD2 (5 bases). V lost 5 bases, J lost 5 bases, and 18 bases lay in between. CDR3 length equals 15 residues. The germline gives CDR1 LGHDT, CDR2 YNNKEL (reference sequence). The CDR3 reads CASSFRTGGGETQYF. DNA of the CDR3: TGTGCCAGCAGCTTTCGGACTGGAGGTGGCGAGACCCAGTACTTC.

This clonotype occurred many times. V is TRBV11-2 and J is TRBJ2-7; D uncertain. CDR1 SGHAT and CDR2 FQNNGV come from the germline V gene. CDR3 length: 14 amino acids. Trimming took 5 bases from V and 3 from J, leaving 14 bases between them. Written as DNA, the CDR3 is TGTGCCAGCAGCCACGGTCCTGTTTACTACGAGCAGTACTTC. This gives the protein CASSHGPVYYEQYF.

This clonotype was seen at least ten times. The CDR3 coding sequence is TGCAGTGCTGGGGCACACAATCAGCCCCAGCATTTT. It encodes CSAGAHNQPQHF. The rearrangement joins TRBV20-1 to TRBJ1-5; weak D call: TRBD1 (5 bases). Germline values: CDR1 DFQATT, CDR2 SNEGSKA (reference sequence). This CDR3 spans 12 amino acids. Deletions cut 5 bases from V and 3 bases from J, with 8 bases between.

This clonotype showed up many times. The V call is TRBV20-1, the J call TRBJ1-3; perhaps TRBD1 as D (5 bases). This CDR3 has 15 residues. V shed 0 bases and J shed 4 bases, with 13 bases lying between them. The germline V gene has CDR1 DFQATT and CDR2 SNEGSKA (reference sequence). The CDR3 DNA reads TGCAGTGCTAGAGATGATCGGGGGTCGGGAAACACCATATATTTT. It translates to CSARDDRGSGNTIYF.

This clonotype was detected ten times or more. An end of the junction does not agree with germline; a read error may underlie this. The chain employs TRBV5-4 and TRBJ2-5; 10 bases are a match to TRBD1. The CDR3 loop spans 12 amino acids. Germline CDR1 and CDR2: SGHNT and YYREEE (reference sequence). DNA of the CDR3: TGTGCCAGCAGCTTGCCTCGGGGGGACAGGGGCTTC. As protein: CASSLPRGDRGF.

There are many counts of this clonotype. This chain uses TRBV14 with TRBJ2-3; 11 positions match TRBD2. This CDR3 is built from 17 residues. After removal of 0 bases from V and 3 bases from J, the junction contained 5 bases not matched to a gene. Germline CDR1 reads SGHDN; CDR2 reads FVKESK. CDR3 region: CASSQEKTSGVTDTQYF. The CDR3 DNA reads TGTGCCAGCAGCCAAGAAAAGACTAGCGGGGTTACAGATACGCAGTATTTT.

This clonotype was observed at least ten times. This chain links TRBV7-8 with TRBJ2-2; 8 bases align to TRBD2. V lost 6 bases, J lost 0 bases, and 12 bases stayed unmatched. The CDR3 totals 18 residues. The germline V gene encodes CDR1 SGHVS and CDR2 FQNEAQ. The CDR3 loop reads CASRPDSGAGANTGELFF. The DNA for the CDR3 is TGTGCCAGCAGACCCGATAGCGGGGCGGGGGCGAACACCGGGGAGCTGTTTTTT.